The rows below give T cell receptor beta chains drawn from one sample of a study of T cell responses to AZD1222 COVID-19 vaccine. TCRdb's table, derived via immunoSEQ multiplex PCR, lists solely in-frame clones and lacks some. Of around 180,000 clones in the sample, around 93% were seen once. This specimen was peripheral blood, taken on day 0 of AZD1222 vaccination. The origin of the receptors is an adult in good health. The CDR3 runs from the conserved cysteine through the conserved F or W. A D gene is named only where the DNA matches it firmly. Part of the rows lack a size; the others show once, few, many or a class for expanded clones.

clone_size	v_call	j_call	d_call	cdr3_nt	cdr3_aa
.	TRBV7-9	TRBJ2-7	.	TGTGCCAGCAGCTTAGGGGTCGAGCAGTACTTC	CASSLGVEQYF
.	TRBV6-2/TRBV6-3	TRBJ2-7	.	TGTGCCAGCAGTTACTCTCGCTCGGCTAGCCACGAGCAGTACTTC	CASSYSRSASHEQYF
.	TRBV20-1	TRBJ1-4	.	TGCAGTGCTGCAACTAATGAAAAACTGTTTTTT	CSAATNEKLFF
once	TRBV11-2	TRBJ2-3	TRBD2	TGTGCCAGCAGCTTAGATCTAGCGGCCGATACGCAGTATTTT	CASSLDLAADTQYF
.	TRBV6-5	TRBJ1-5	.	TGTGCCAGCACCCCCCGGGTCAATCAGCCCCAGCATTTT	CASTPRVNQPQHF
.	TRBV30	TRBJ2-7	TRBD2	TGTGCCTGGAGTGTAGCGGGAGGTAGCGAGCAGTACTTC	CAWSVAGGSEQYF
once	TRBV6-2/TRBV6-3	TRBJ2-7	.	TGTGCCAGCAGTTACCCTCACGACGAGCAGTACTTC	CASSYPHDEQYF
.	TRBV5-4	TRBJ1-2	.	TGTGCCAGCAGCTTGGGGGGGCAGGGCGGCTATGGCTACACCTTC	CASSLGGQGGYGYTF
.	TRBV7-3	TRBJ1-4	TRBD1	TGTGCCAGCATCTTTACAGGGGAGGCAACTAATGAAAAACTGTTTTTT	CASIFTGEATNEKLFF
once	TRBV24-1	TRBJ2-1	.	TGTGCCACCAGTGATTTGGACGGGAGCTCCTACAATGAGCAGTTCTTC	CATSDLDGSSYNEQFF
.	TRBV27	TRBJ2-7	.	TGTGCTCTGAGGGGACTCTACGAGCAGTACTTC	CALRGLYEQYF
.	TRBV6-5	TRBJ1-4	.	TGTGCCAGCAGTTACTCGTTTGCAGGGGTGGATGAAAAACTGTTTTTT	CASSYSFAGVDEKLFF
.	TRBV3-1/TRBV3-2	TRBJ1-2	.	TGTGCCGGGTTGGAAGGGCGAAAGTATGGCTACACCTTC	CAGLEGRKYGYTF
.	TRBV5-1	TRBJ1-2	TRBD1	TGCGCCAGCAGCCTAGGACAGGGGGGGAACTATGGCTACACCTTC	CASSLGQGGNYGYTF
.	TRBV5-1	TRBJ1-1	.	TGCGCCAGCAATATACAGGGTAAGAACACTGAAGCTTTCTTT	CASNIQGKNTEAFF
.	TRBV6-5	TRBJ2-5	TRBD2	TGTGCCAGCAGTTACTACCTAGCGGGGCAAGAGACCCAGTACTTC	CASSYYLAGQETQYF
.	TRBV7-3	TRBJ2-1	.	TGTGCCAGCAGCTCGGAGGGACAGTTTAGGCACAATGAGCAGTTCTTC	CASSSEGQFRHNEQFF
once	TRBV28	TRBJ2-7	.	TGTGCCAGCAGAGCCCGGGTGGTCCCCTACGAGCAGTACTTC	CASRARVVPYEQYF
.	TRBV19	TRBJ2-7	TRBD2	TGTGCCAGTCGCCGCCCGGGGGGGGGTGGAGACGAGCAGTACTTC	CASRRPGGGGDEQYF
.	TRBV6-5	TRBJ2-7	.	TGTGCCAGCAGTTATCCCCGGGATCAGGACGAGCAGTACTTC	CASSYPRDQDEQYF
.	TRBV28	TRBJ1-5	.	TGTGCCAGCAGTTTTTGGCACCTTCGGCGAGGCAATCAGCCCCAGCATTTT	CASSFWHLRRGNQPQHF
once	TRBV11-2	TRBJ2-1	TRBD2	TGTGCCAGCAGCTCCTTAGCGGGAGGGAGGTACAATGAGCAGTTCTTC	CASSSLAGGRYNEQFF
.	TRBV27	TRBJ2-7	.	TGTGCCAGCAGTCTCCGGGGGGCCCCTTCCTACGAGCAGTACTTC	CASSLRGAPSYEQYF
.	TRBV28	TRBJ1-3	.	TGTGCCAGCAGCGTTACAGGTTTGAAAAACACCATATATTTT	CASSVTGLKNTIYF
.	TRBV5-4	TRBJ1-1	.	TGTGCCAGCAGTTACGAGGGATTTCGGGTCACTGAAGCTTTCTTT	CASSYEGFRVTEAFF
.	TRBV30	TRBJ1-5	.	TGTGCCTGGAGTGTCGGCCGGGAACCCCAGCATTTT	CAWSVGREPQHF
.	TRBV6-2/TRBV6-3	TRBJ1-5	.	TGTGCCAGCAGTTACCTCGGGACCGCGTATAGCAATCAGCCCCAGCATTTT	CASSYLGTAYSNQPQHF
.	TRBV5-1	TRBJ2-6	.	TGCGCCAGCAGCTTGGCTGGGGCCAACGTCCTGACTTTC	CASSLAGANVLTF
once	TRBV11-2	TRBJ2-7	.	TGTGCCAGCAGCTTGTACGGGAAGAAGAAGAACGAGCAGTACTTC	CASSLYGKKKNEQYF
.	TRBV27	TRBJ1-2	.	TGTGCCAGCAGTTCCAGGGGCTTCTATGGCTACACCTTC	CASSSRGFYGYTF
.	TRBV4-2	TRBJ2-7	.	TGTGCCAGCAGCCACCCTGTCATCGGGTGGAGCAACCCCTACGAGCAGTACTTC	CASSHPVIGWSNPYEQYF
.	TRBV18	TRBJ2-7	.	TGTGCCAGCTCGCAAGAACTAGCACTCACGGGGGAGCAGTACTTC	CASSQELALTGEQYF
.	TRBV5-6	TRBJ2-4	.	TGTGCCAGCAGTTCCCACCGCTTAGCCAAAAACATTCAGTACTTC	CASSSHRLAKNIQYF
.	TRBV5-1	TRBJ2-3	TRBD2	TGCGCCAGCAGCTTCCCTAGCGGAGACACAGATACGCAGTATTTT	CASSFPSGDTDTQYF
many	TRBV6-2/TRBV6-3	TRBJ1-1	.	TGTGCCAGCAGTTACGGGGGCGCGGGAGCTTTCTTT	CASSYGGAGAFF
.	TRBV6-2/TRBV6-3	TRBJ2-1	TRBD1	TGTGCCAGCAGTTACTTGGGTAGGGGACAGGGGAGGCCCAGTGAGCAGTTCTTC	CASSYLGRGQGRPSEQFF
once	TRBV28	TRBJ1-2	.	TGTGCCAGCAGTTTTTTTGGGAACGGCTACACCTTC	CASSFFGNGYTF
.	TRBV5-1	TRBJ2-7	.	TGCGCCAGCAGCTCTCCCCTGGGGACCTCCTACGAGCAGTACTTC	CASSSPLGTSYEQYF
.	TRBV12-3/TRBV12-4	TRBJ2-1	TRBD2	TGTGCCAGCAGCGGACTAGAGACGTTCTTC	CASSGLETFF
.	TRBV18	TRBJ2-7	.	TGTGCCAGCTCACCACTCTCCAGCGACTCCTACGAGCAGTACTTC	CASSPLSSDSYEQYF
.	TRBV3-1/TRBV3-2	TRBJ2-7	TRBD2	TGTGCCAGCAGCCAAGAGTCTAGCGGGAGGTACGAGCAGTACTTC	CASSQESSGRYEQYF
.	TRBV7-9	TRBJ2-1	TRBD2	TGTGCCAGCAGCCCCAGGACCCCGTTTGGGGGGGATGAGCAGTTCTTC	CASSPRTPFGGDEQFF
once	TRBV5-6	TRBJ2-7	.	TGTGCCAGCCGAGACAGGTCCTCCTACGAGCAGTACTTC	CASRDRSSYEQYF
once	TRBV28	TRBJ1-2	.	TGTGCCAGCAGCAAGGTGGGCGGTAACTATGGCTACACCTTC	CASSKVGGNYGYTF
once	TRBV5-1	TRBJ1-1	.	TGCGCCAGCAGCATCGCCGAGGGCGTCACTGAAGCTTTCTTT	CASSIAEGVTEAFF
few	TRBV6-5	TRBJ1-1	.	TGTGCCAGCAGTTTTCGGCAGCGAACTGAAGCTTTCTTT	CASSFRQRTEAFF
.	TRBV6-4	TRBJ1-2	TRBD1	TGTGCCAGCAGTGACGAGGCAGGGGGCGCTTATGGCTACACCTTC	CASSDEAGGAYGYTF
.	TRBV13	TRBJ2-1	TRBD2	TGTGCCAGCAGCCGGTCCGGGGGAGGGAACAATGAGCAGTTCTTC	CASSRSGGGNNEQFF
once	TRBV5-6	TRBJ2-7	.	TGTGCCAGCAGCCGGATGGAGGGGCCCAACTACGAGCAGTACTTC	CASSRMEGPNYEQYF
.	TRBV19	TRBJ2-7	.	TGTGCCAGTAAAGGCGGGGGACACCCTACGGACGAGCAGTACTTC	CASKGGGHPTDEQYF
once	TRBV30	TRBJ2-1	TRBD1	TGTGCCTGGAGTGTACGGACAGGGTACAATGAGCAGTTCTTC	CAWSVRTGYNEQFF
.	TRBV7-9	TRBJ2-2	.	TGTGCCAGCAGTCAGGATTCCGGGGAGCTGTTTTTT	CASSQDSGELFF